The rows below give T cell receptor beta chains drawn from one sample of a study of radiotherapy plus CTLA-4 blockade in lung cancer. Profiled with immunoSEQ multiplex PCR; TCRdb holds only in-frame clones, not every one. The sample records about 46,000 clones, 65% to 85% being singletons. The sample was peripheral blood, taken from a patient treated with radiotherapy plus ipilimumab. The receptor source for this set is a human donor with non-small cell lung cancer whose response to radiotherapy plus ipilimumab could not be evaluated. CDR3s include the opening cysteine and the closing phenylalanine or tryptophan. Each record gives: CDR3 protein, V gene, J gene.

cdr3_aa: CATSPERPASGGLAETQYF; v_call: TRBV15; j_call: TRBJ2-5
cdr3_aa: CASSADRGWEKLFF; v_call: TRBV9; j_call: TRBJ1-4
cdr3_aa: CASGGEEPYEQYF; v_call: TRBV4-1; j_call: TRBJ2-7
cdr3_aa: CASSAGTGNTIYF; v_call: TRBV23-1; j_call: TRBJ1-3
cdr3_aa: CASSQGVSGNTIYF; v_call: TRBV7-3; j_call: TRBJ1-3
cdr3_aa: CASSYRGGRNEQYF; v_call: TRBV6-5; j_call: TRBJ2-7
cdr3_aa: CASSSTSGGVWAGELFF; v_call: TRBV7-6; j_call: TRBJ2-2
cdr3_aa: CASSYHTQGGGNTIYF; v_call: TRBV6-6; j_call: TRBJ1-3
cdr3_aa: CASTSGPGGLYGYTF; v_call: TRBV19; j_call: TRBJ1-2
cdr3_aa: CSVAGQGETYEQYF; v_call: TRBV29-1; j_call: TRBJ2-7
cdr3_aa: CSVGTGTGLREAFF; v_call: TRBV29-1; j_call: TRBJ1-1
cdr3_aa: CASDGPGNTNTGELFF; v_call: TRBV19; j_call: TRBJ2-2
cdr3_aa: CASSPARDPNLARSYEQYF; v_call: TRBV7-2; j_call: TRBJ2-7
cdr3_aa: CASSQGQGPADTQYF; v_call: TRBV4-1; j_call: TRBJ2-3
cdr3_aa: CASSLVAGGGVNEQFF; v_call: TRBV5-6; j_call: TRBJ2-1
cdr3_aa: CASSLEGGPAAYNEQFF; v_call: TRBV7-2; j_call: TRBJ2-1
cdr3_aa: CASSLHEGREEKLFF; v_call: TRBV11-1; j_call: TRBJ1-4
cdr3_aa: CASSIRDTSNNQPQHF; v_call: TRBV19; j_call: TRBJ1-5
cdr3_aa: CSVDAGRMGEQYF; v_call: TRBV29-1; j_call: TRBJ2-7
cdr3_aa: CASSRLAGGQYEQYF; v_call: TRBV28; j_call: TRBJ2-7
cdr3_aa: CASSPWAGTSYSNQPQHF; v_call: TRBV4-1; j_call: TRBJ1-5
cdr3_aa: CATSPKVRMEQYF; v_call: TRBV7-2; j_call: TRBJ2-7
cdr3_aa: CASSLDRADGTEAFF; v_call: TRBV6-6; j_call: TRBJ1-1
cdr3_aa: CASSHTGSGTDTQYF; v_call: TRBV7-9; j_call: TRBJ2-3
cdr3_aa: CAGGQANTDTQYF; v_call: TRBV10-1; j_call: TRBJ2-3
cdr3_aa: CASSVMGGRSLTDTQYF; v_call: TRBV5-1; j_call: TRBJ2-3
cdr3_aa: CASSLAVATDTQYF; v_call: TRBV7-2; j_call: TRBJ2-3
cdr3_aa: CASSQRGATDTQYF; v_call: TRBV7-2; j_call: TRBJ2-3